This is a list of T cell receptor beta chains from one sample in a study of control samples from healthy donors and cancer patients. Clones were sequenced by immunoSEQ multiplex PCR, and TCRdb holds only the in-frame ones, with some missing. The sample records 100,000 to 150,000 clones, 80% to 95% being singletons. The sequencing input was blood. The receptors shown here come from a man aged 18 to 29 in good health. Each CDR3 is given with its conserved first and last residue. A D gene is named only where the DNA matches it firmly. Clone size is given for some rows only: seen once, a few or many times, or a class if the clone is expanded.

D: -
size: -
J: TRBJ1-1
V: TRBV7-9
DNA: TGTGCCAGCAGCTTAGTCGAGGGGGTTTCGGCTTTCTTT
CDR3: CASSLVEGVSAFF

D: -
size: -
J: TRBJ1-6
V: TRBV5-1
DNA: TGCGCCAGCAGCACCAGGGAAAAAGGCTCACCCCTCCACTTT
CDR3: CASSTREKGSPLHF

D: -
size: -
J: TRBJ2-2
V: TRBV28
DNA: TGTGCCAGCAGTTTTAGAAGCCAAGGGGAGCTGTTTTTT
CDR3: CASSFRSQGELFF

D: TRBD1
size: -
J: TRBJ1-3
V: TRBV3-1/TRBV3-2
DNA: TGTGCCAGCAGCCCATTTAGGCCAGGGGGCAGATCGTACGGAAACACCATATATTTT
CDR3: CASSPFRPGGRSYGNTIYF

D: TRBD1
size: once
J: TRBJ1-2
V: TRBV20-1
DNA: TGCAGCGGACAGGGGCATGGCTACACCTTC
CDR3: CSGQGHGYTF

D: -
size: -
J: TRBJ1-2
V: TRBV6-6
DNA: TGTGCCAGCAGTATGACAGAAGGCTATGGCTACACCTTC
CDR3: CASSMTEGYGYTF

D: -
size: -
J: TRBJ2-5
V: TRBV27
DNA: TGTGCCAGCAGTTTGGGCAGCCAAGAGACCCAGTACTTC
CDR3: CASSLGSQETQYF

D: -
size: -
J: TRBJ2-7
V: TRBV2
DNA: TGTGCCAGCAGTGAAGCCCTCTGGGGCTACGAGCAGTACTTC
CDR3: CASSEALWGYEQYF

D: -
size: -
J: TRBJ2-3
V: TRBV9
DNA: TGTGCCAGCAGCGTAGGTCAGGAGGGGAAAGGTAATACAGATACGCAGTATTTT
CDR3: CASSVGQEGKGNTDTQYF

D: -
size: -
J: TRBJ1-1
V: TRBV10-3
DNA: TGTGCCACCGTCGGGAACACTGAAGCTTTCTTT
CDR3: CATVGNTEAFF

D: -
size: -
J: TRBJ2-3
V: TRBV4-1
DNA: TGCGCCAGCAGCCAAAGGGGGTCACCCACAGATACGCAGTATTTT
CDR3: CASSQRGSPTDTQYF

D: TRBD2
size: once
J: TRBJ2-7
V: TRBV27
DNA: TGTGCCAGCAGTTCCGGGGGGGCTTATCACGAGCAGTACTTC
CDR3: CASSSGGAYHEQYF

D: TRBD1
size: -
J: TRBJ2-2
V: TRBV27
DNA: TGTGCCAGCCTCTCCGGGACAGGGGGGCCCGGGGAGCTGTTTTTT
CDR3: CASLSGTGGPGELFF

D: -
size: -
J: TRBJ1-1
V: TRBV6-6
DNA: TGTGCCAGCAGTTACACTCTCGGGGGGCTGACTGAAGCTTTCTTT
CDR3: CASSYTLGGLTEAFF

D: -
size: -
J: TRBJ2-2
V: TRBV9
DNA: TGTGCCAGCAGCTCCCCCTATTCACCCGACACCGGGGAGCTGTTTTTT
CDR3: CASSSPYSPDTGELFF

D: -
size: -
J: TRBJ1-1
V: TRBV2
DNA: TGTGCCAGCCTTTTAGAGGGGGGCACTGAAGCTTTCTTT
CDR3: CASLLEGGTEAFF

D: -
size: few
J: TRBJ1-4
V: TRBV28
DNA: TGTGCCAGCAGTTTATTGGGAGGGCGGAATGAAAAACTGTTTTTT
CDR3: CASSLLGGRNEKLFF

D: -
size: once
J: TRBJ2-2
V: TRBV2
DNA: TGTGCCAGCAGTGAACTAGAGGCCGGGGAGCTGTTTTTT
CDR3: CASSELEAGELFF

D: TRBD1
size: -
J: TRBJ1-2
V: TRBV2
DNA: TGTGCCAGAAAGACAGGGAACTATGGCTACACCTTC
CDR3: CARKTGNYGYTF

D: -
size: -
J: TRBJ1-6
V: TRBV3-1/TRBV3-2
DNA: TGTGCCAGCAGCCAAGTGAGGGGCGGGGGCTATAATTCACCCCTCCACTTT
CDR3: CASSQVRGGGYNSPLHF

D: -
size: -
J: TRBJ2-7
V: TRBV5-5
DNA: TGTGCCAGCAGCTTGGGGAGGGGCCAGGGGGTCTACGAGCAGTACTTC
CDR3: CASSLGRGQGVYEQYF

D: -
size: once
J: TRBJ2-1
V: TRBV5-4
DNA: TGTGCCAGCAGCTTCCAAAGCTCCTACAATGAGCAGTTCTTC
CDR3: CASSFQSSYNEQFF

D: -
size: -
J: TRBJ1-4
V: TRBV6-5
DNA: TGTGCCAGCAGGGGGGAGTGGGATCAGGGAAAACTGTTTTTT
CDR3: CASRGEWDQGKLFF

D: TRBD1
size: -
J: TRBJ1-6
V: TRBV9
DNA: TGTGCCAGCAGCGTGGGGGCGGGACAGGGAACACCCCTCCACTTT
CDR3: CASSVGAGQGTPLHF

D: -
size: once
J: TRBJ2-7
V: TRBV30
DNA: TGTGCCTGGAGTGAAAACGGACGGGAGCAGTACTTC
CDR3: CAWSENGREQYF

D: -
size: -
J: TRBJ2-5
V: TRBV7-3
DNA: TGTGCCAGCAGCGCTTACCCGGCCTGCCAAGAGACCCAGTACTTC
CDR3: CASSAYPACQETQYF

D: -
size: -
J: TRBJ2-5
V: TRBV25-1
DNA: TGTGCCAGCAGTCGGGGGGACACAGGGCAAGAGACCCAGTACTTC
CDR3: CASSRGDTGQETQYF

D: TRBD2
size: -
J: TRBJ2-3
V: TRBV19
DNA: TGTGCCAGTAGTATGAAGGCTAGCGGGGGGACTATCACAGATACGCAGTATTTT
CDR3: CASSMKASGGTITDTQYF

D: TRBD1
size: -
J: TRBJ1-2
V: TRBV19
DNA: TGTGCCAGTAGTATCGGACAGGGGGCATCAGCTAACTATGGCTACACCTTC
CDR3: CASSIGQGASANYGYTF

D: TRBD2
size: -
J: TRBJ2-1
V: TRBV18
DNA: TGTGCCAGCTCACCCGGGGAGGGACAGTTCTTC
CDR3: CASSPGEGQFF

D: -
size: -
J: TRBJ1-2
V: TRBV10-3
DNA: TGTGCCATCAGTGAAAAGTCAGGGGAGGATGGCTACACCTTC
CDR3: CAISEKSGEDGYTF

D: -
size: -
J: TRBJ1-1
V: TRBV19
DNA: TGTGCCAGTAGTTGGTTGGAGAACACTGAAGCTTTCTTT
CDR3: CASSWLENTEAFF

D: -
size: few
J: TRBJ2-2
V: TRBV6-5
DNA: TGTGCCAGCCGGGTAGCGTTGAACACCGGGGAGCTGTTTTTT
CDR3: CASRVALNTGELFF

D: -
size: -
J: TRBJ1-1
V: TRBV7-2
DNA: TGTGCCAGCAGCTTAGGACGGGGGGTGGGGAGTGAAGCTTTCTTT
CDR3: CASSLGRGVGSEAFF

D: -
size: -
J: TRBJ1-5
V: TRBV6-6
DNA: TGTGCCAGCAGTGCTAACGGGGGAAATCAGCCCCAGCATTTT
CDR3: CASSANGGNQPQHF

D: TRBD1
size: -
J: TRBJ1-2
V: TRBV9
DNA: TGTGCCAGCAGTCCTACAGGGGGCGCGGGCTACACCTTC
CDR3: CASSPTGGAGYTF

D: -
size: -
J: TRBJ1-6
V: TRBV19
DNA: TGTGCCAGTAGTATTAGAGGACAGTCCTATTCACCCCTCCACTTT
CDR3: CASSIRGQSYSPLHF

D: -
size: -
J: TRBJ1-1
V: TRBV6-5
DNA: TGTGCCAGCAGTACAGGGATGGGTCTAACTGAAGCTTTCTTT
CDR3: CASSTGMGLTEAFF

D: -
size: -
J: TRBJ1-1
V: TRBV6-1
DNA: TGTGCCAGCAGCCCCAGTGGTAGAGAAGCTTTCTTT
CDR3: CASSPSGREAFF

D: -
size: -
J: TRBJ1-3
V: TRBV29-1
DNA: TGCAGCGTTGTCATCAGCAGCTCTGGAAACACCATATATTTT
CDR3: CSVVISSSGNTIYF

D: -
size: -
J: TRBJ2-2
V: TRBV2
DNA: TGTGCCAGCTCTGCGGAGACCGGGGAGCTGTTTTTT
CDR3: CASSAETGELFF

D: -
size: few
J: TRBJ1-4
V: TRBV6-6
DNA: TGTGCCAGCGCGGGGAATTTGAATGAAAAACTGTTTTTT
CDR3: CASAGNLNEKLFF

D: TRBD1
size: -
J: TRBJ1-5
V: TRBV19
DNA: TGTGCCAGTAGTGTCGACAGGGAGGGGGGGCAGCCCCAGCATTTT
CDR3: CASSVDREGGQPQHF

D: TRBD2
size: -
J: TRBJ2-7
V: TRBV10-3
DNA: TGTGCCATCAGTGAGCAGCATCCGGGACTAGCGGGACCCTACGAGCAGTACTTC
CDR3: CAISEQHPGLAGPYEQYF

D: -
size: -
J: TRBJ2-1
V: TRBV7-3
DNA: TGTGCCAGCAGCGAGACCAGCTCCTACAATGAGCAGTTCTTC
CDR3: CASSETSSYNEQFF

D: -
size: -
J: TRBJ1-4
V: TRBV7-2
DNA: TGTGCCAGCAGCTTAGTTAAGGGGGCTAATGAAAAACTGTTTTTT
CDR3: CASSLVKGANEKLFF

D: -
size: -
J: TRBJ2-7
V: TRBV12-2
DNA: TGTGCAAGTCGCTTAGAGGGGGAGGCGTGCGAGCAGTACTTC
CDR3: CASRLEGEACEQYF

D: -
size: -
J: TRBJ1-2
V: TRBV27
DNA: TGTGCCAGCAGTGGGCAGGCGACGGGGGGCGCCTATGGCTACACCTTC
CDR3: CASSGQATGGAYGYTF

D: TRBD1
size: -
J: TRBJ1-2
V: TRBV9
DNA: TGTGCCAGCAGCGTCGGGACAGGGGGCGCCCACGTTTATGGCTACACCTTC
CDR3: CASSVGTGGAHVYGYTF

D: -
size: -
J: TRBJ1-2
V: TRBV12-3/TRBV12-4
DNA: TGTGCCAGCACCCCGGGGGGGGATCGGGGCTACACCTTC
CDR3: CASTPGGDRGYTF

D: TRBD1
size: -
J: TRBJ1-5
V: TRBV6-4
DNA: TGTGCCCCGGGACAGGGGGATCCCCAGCATTTT
CDR3: CAPGQGDPQHF

D: -
size: -
J: TRBJ2-1
V: TRBV11-3
DNA: TGTGCCAGCAGCTTAGGGGACTCTGATGAGCAGTTCTTC
CDR3: CASSLGDSDEQFF

D: -
size: -
J: TRBJ2-3
V: TRBV11-2
DNA: TGTGCCAGCAGCTTAGATTGGGGAATTGAGGTCACAGATACGCAGTATTTT
CDR3: CASSLDWGIEVTDTQYF

D: TRBD1
size: -
J: TRBJ1-2
V: TRBV7-9
DNA: TGTGCCAGCAGCTCCGGACAGGAGCACAACTATGGCTACACCTTC
CDR3: CASSSGQEHNYGYTF

D: -
size: -
J: TRBJ1-5
V: TRBV7-9
DNA: TGTGCCAGCAGCTTAGACACTCAGCCCCAGCATTTT
CDR3: CASSLDTQPQHF